One sample yielded the 30 T cell receptor beta chains listed below, sequenced in a study of cytomegalovirus exposure and HLA in healthy donors. Measured with immunoSEQ multiplex PCR; TCRdb has only the in-frame clones, and not every one. Among 220,000 or so clones listed, roughly 80% were seen once. Sequences were obtained from PBMCs. The source of these receptors is a woman under 30 in good health and CMV-seronegative.

The J gene is TRBJ2-7, the V gene TRBV14, with TRBD2 as a possible D gene (5 bases). Deletions cut 1 base from V and 2 bases from J, with 12 bases between. Germline assignment: CDR1 SGHDN and CDR2 FVKESK. The CDR3 has 15 amino acids. The CDR3: CASSQALSGAYEQYF. CDR3 nucleotides: TGTGCCAGCAGCCAAGCATTGAGCGGAGCCTACGAGCAGTACTTC.

The rearrangement links TRBV27 to TRBJ1-1, with D tentatively TRBD1 (5 bases). The CDR3 sequence is 15 residues long. The V end was cut by 5 bases, the J end by 4 bases, with 17 bases between. The germline gives CDR1 MNHEY, CDR2 SMNVEV (reference sequence). DNA of the CDR3: TGTGCCAGCAGTCCTTCGGGGACGGGACGCACTGAAGCTTTCTTT. Translating it yields CASSPSGTGRTEAFF.

CDR3 nucleotide sequence: TGTGCCAGCAGTGAACGTGGCCGAACCTCCTACGAGCAGTACTTC. Translated: CASSERGRTSYEQYF. V gene TRBV2 combines with J gene TRBJ2-7; D unclear. This CDR3 is 15 amino acids long. Looked up from germline, CDR1 is SNHLY and CDR2 is FYNNEI. V lost 2 bases and J lost 0, with 11 bases in between.

This clone was seen a handful of times. The V and J genes are TRBV27 and TRBJ1-5; D unresolved. Germline CDR1 MNHEY, CDR2 SMNVEV (reference sequence). V lost 8 bases and J lost 7, with 12 bases in between. The CDR3 has 12 residues. The CDR3 protein is CASGQLYQPQHF. DNA of the CDR3: TGTGCCAGCGGGCAGTTGTACCAGCCCCAGCATTTT.

The V and J genes are TRBV6-5 and TRBJ1-2; TRBD1 aligns across 12 bases. The CDR3 totals 16 residues. J gave up 4 bases and V 1 base, and 4 bases lay outside the gene matches. Germline V lookup: CDR1 MNHEY, CDR2 SVGAGI. CDR3 region: CASSYLGQGAGYGYTF. The CDR3 DNA reads as TGTGCCAGCAGTTACTTGGGACAGGGGGCAGGCTATGGCTACACCTTC.

This clone showed up just once. The DNA of the CDR3 is TGTGCCAGCAGTCCCCCTCACCGGATCCCAGATACGCAGTATTTT. This translates into CASSPPHRIPDTQYF. The chain recombines TRBV28 with TRBJ2-3; D uncertain. With 5 bases removed from V and 4 bases from J, the gap between germline ends came to 16 bases. The length of the CDR3 is 15 residues. CDR1 and CDR2 (germline): MDHEN, SYDVKM.

The chain couples TRBV18 to TRBJ1-5; possible D gene TRBD1, 5 bases. CDR3 size: 13 residues. V lost 0 bases to trimming and J lost 7 bases, with 7 bases between them. Germline CDR1 is KGHSH and CDR2 is LQKENI. The CDR3: CASSPPGVQPQHF. In DNA, the CDR3 is TGTGCCAGCTCACCACCGGGGGTCCAGCCCCAGCATTTT.

The chain has TRBV27 and TRBJ2-1; 7 nucleotides agree with TRBD1. V shed 2 bases and J 5 bases; nucleotides not matched to a gene: 9. The CDR3 consists of 16 residues. Germline-derived CDR1 and CDR2 are MNHEY and SMNVEV (reference sequence). The CDR3: CASSLPPDRVDNEQFF. The CDR3 DNA follows: TGTGCCAGCAGTTTACCCCCCGACAGGGTGGACAATGAGCAGTTCTTC.

This chain joins TRBV19 and TRBJ2-2; D is unclear. Germline-derived CDR1 and CDR2 are LNHDA and SQIVND (reference sequence). V gave up 3 bases and J gave up 6 bases, with 5 bases separating them. The CDR3 covers 12 residues. This CDR3 reads CASSIRPGELFF. The CDR3 bases are TGTGCCAGTAGTATCCGACCCGGGGAGCTGTTTTTT. Variable domain in full (rest from reference TRBV19 and TRBJ2-2): DGGITQSPKYLFRKEGQNVTLSCEQNLNHDAMYWYRQDPGQGLRLIYYSQIVNDFQKGDIAEGYSVSREKKESFPLTVTSAQKNPTAFYLCASSIRPGELFFGEGSRLTVL.

The J gene is TRBJ2-7, the V gene TRBV4-1, with 10 bases fitting TRBD2. Germline V CDR1 and CDR2: MGHRA, YSYEKL. The CDR3 runs to 16 residues. V gave up 1 base and J gave up 1 base; unmatched junction bases: 4. In DNA form, the CDR3 reads TGCGCCAGCAGCCAAGTAGCGGGAGGTGGATCCTACGAGCAGTACTTC. This sequence encodes CASSQVAGGGSYEQYF.

The CDR3 protein is CATSRDRGGSIYEQYF. CDR3 bases: TGTGCCACCAGCAGAGATCGGGGAGGATCCATCTACGAGCAGTACTTC. The chain joins TRBV15 to TRBJ2-7, with a tentative D call TRBD2 (6 bases). Germline V gene lookup returns CDR1 LNHNV and CDR2 YYDKDF (reference sequence). Between the trimmed V and J ends, which lost 0 bases and 3 bases, there was a span of 15 bases. CDR3 length equals 16 residues.

The gene calls are TRBV7-3 and TRBJ2-3; 11 bases align to TRBD2. This CDR3 contains 17 residues. Germline V gene sequence: CDR1 SGHTA, CDR2 FQGTGA. V gave up 1 base and J gave up 6 bases; unmatched junction bases: 9. CDR3 sequence: CASSLIGPTSGEDTQYF. The CDR3 nucleotides are TGTGCCAGCAGCTTAATAGGGCCGACTAGCGGGGAGGATACGCAGTATTTT.

This sequence joins TRBV5-1 and TRBJ1-2; D is unclear. Trimming took off 4 bases at V and 5 bases at J, with 12 bases between the two ends. CDR1 SGHRS and CDR2 YFSETQ come from the germline V gene. The CDR3 runs to 13 residues. The CDR3: CASSPRSAYGYTF. The CDR3 DNA is TGCGCCAGCAGCCCCCGTTCGGCGTATGGCTACACCTTC. The complete variable domain, with remaining parts taken from reference TRBV5-1 and TRBJ1-2, reads KAGVTQTPRYLIKTRGQQVTLSCSPISGHRSVSWYQQTPGQGLQFLFEYFSETQRNKGNFPGRFSGRQFSNSRSEMNVSTLELGDSALYLCASSPRSAYGYTFGSGTRLTVV.

This chain uses TRBV28 with TRBJ1-5; TRBD1 matches 7 bases. The V gene's germline CDR1 is MDHEN and CDR2 SYDVKM. The V and J ends lost 5 bases and 0 bases, in that order; junction bases with no gene match: 10. CDR3 size: 17 residues. The CDR3 bases are TGTGCCAGCAGTACCGGGACAGTTAGCTATAGCAATCAGCCCCAGCATTTT. Amino acids: CASSTGTVSYSNQPQHF.

This clone was counted only a few times. The CDR3 here is CSVVPRGDGYTF. In DNA, the CDR3 is TGCAGCGTTGTCCCCAGGGGAGACGGCTACACCTTC. This chain joins TRBV29-1 and TRBJ1-2, with a possible D match to TRBD1 (6 bases). The CDR3 length is 12 residues. Germline values: CDR1 SQVTM, CDR2 ANQGSEA. V shed 4 bases and J shed 8 bases, with 14 bases lying between them. The variable domain in full, completed from reference TRBV29-1 and TRBJ1-2, reads SAVISQKPSRDICQRGTSLTIQCQVDSQVTMMFWYRQQPGQSLTLIATANQGSEATYESGFVIDKFPISRPNLTFSTLTVSNMSPEDSSIYLCSVVPRGDGYTFGSGTRLTVV.

J is TRBJ1-1 and V is TRBV6-1; D unclear. The CDR3 has 13 amino acids. From germline, CDR1 is MNHNS and CDR2 SASEGT. Trimming took 4 bases from V and 4 from J, leaving 10 bases between them. CDR3 sequence reads: CASSVSRATEAFF. CDR3 in DNA: TGTGCCAGCAGTGTCTCCCGCGCCACTGAAGCTTTCTTT.

This chain uses TRBV10-3 with TRBJ1-2; 7 bases align to TRBD1. Germline CDR1 reads ENHRY; CDR2 reads SYGVKD. Trimming cost V 0 bases and J 4 bases; bases outside gene matches: 2. The CDR3 spans 14 residues. In nucleotides, the CDR3 is TGTGCCATCAGTGAGTCCCCAGGGGGCTATGGCTACACCTTC. As protein: CAISESPGGYGYTF.

This clone was picked up one time. The chain joins TRBV13 to TRBJ1-6, with a tentative D call TRBD1 (5 bases). V gave up 2 bases and J gave up 10 bases, with 15 bases separating them. This CDR3 has 15 amino acids. Germline V gene data show CDR1 as PRHDT and CDR2 as FYEKMQ (reference sequence). CDR3 DNA sequence: TGTGCCAGCAGCTTAAACGGCAGGGTCGCATCACCCCTCCACTTT. Residues: CASSLNGRVASPLHF.

The genes are TRBV7-9 and TRBJ1-3; TRBD1 is a possible D gene (6 bases). V was pared by 8 bases and J by 2 bases, with 13 bases between. From germline, CDR1 is SEHNR and CDR2 FQNEAQ (reference sequence). The CDR3 length is 14 residues. CDR3 residues: CASRSRGAGNTIYF. The CDR3 nucleotides are TGTGCCAGCCGGTCCAGGGGCGCTGGAAACACCATATATTTT.

The chain has TRBV11-2 and TRBJ2-7; TRBD2 matches 13 bases. The germline gives CDR1 SGHAT, CDR2 FQNNGV. Germline trimming cut 5 bases from V and 2 bases from J; bases unmatched to any gene: 9. The CDR3 is 17 amino acids. This CDR3 is CASSLRLAGGSPYEQYF. CDR3 in DNA: TGTGCCAGCAGCCTCCGACTAGCGGGAGGTTCTCCCTACGAGCAGTACTTC.

The sample holds a few counts of this clone. The V call is TRBV27, the J call TRBJ2-5, with no clear D. The CDR3 has 12 amino acids. V lost 6 bases and J lost 5, with 10 bases in between. Germline CDR1 and CDR2: MNHEY and SMNVEV (reference sequence). CDR3 loop: CASRGFTETQYF. CDR3 coding DNA: TGTGCCAGCAGGGGCTTTACGGAGACCCAGTACTTC.

J is TRBJ2-7 and V is TRBV6-1, with 9 nucleotides matching TRBD1. The V segment lost 5 bases and the J segment 4 bases; nucleotides outside the gene matches: 6. This CDR3 contains 14 residues. Germline loops: CDR1 MNHNS, CDR2 SASEGT. The CDR3 loop is CASSPTGGRYEQYF. DNA of the CDR3: TGTGCCAGCAGTCCCACAGGGGGCAGGTACGAGCAGTACTTC.

The chain recombines TRBV11-2 with TRBJ2-7; no reliable D call. The CDR3 covers 13 residues. Germline V gene lookup returns CDR1 SGHAT and CDR2 FQNNGV. The germline V and J ends were trimmed by 1 base and 7 bases, with 11 bases remaining between them. The CDR3 DNA follows: TGTGCCAGCAGCTTAGGCCAGTTTGGGGAGCAGTACTTC. Translating it yields CASSLGQFGEQYF.

The rearrangement links TRBV27 to TRBJ1-6; possible D gene TRBD1, 5 bases. The V end lost 2 bases, the J end lost 6 bases, and 11 bases lay between the germline ends. The CDR3 loop spans 15 amino acids. In germline, CDR1 is MNHEY, CDR2 SMNVEV (reference sequence). The CDR3 loop reads CASSLGGGRNSPLHF. Written as DNA, the CDR3 is TGTGCCAGCAGTTTAGGGGGGGGTCGTAATTCACCCCTCCACTTT.

The chain combines TRBV19 with TRBJ2-1; perhaps D is TRBD1 or TRBD2 (5 bases each). Germline CDR1 and CDR2: LNHDA and SQIVND (reference sequence). CDR3 size: 12 residues. V dropped 7 bases and J dropped 7 bases, with 11 bases sitting between them. The CDR3 DNA sequence: TGTGCCAGTACCTCCGGGGCTAATGAGCAGTTCTTC. It codes for CASTSGANEQFF.

CDR3 in DNA: TGTGCCAGCAGCCGGGTCGGCGGTAATGGCTACACCTTC. It translates to CASSRVGGNGYTF. The chain carries TRBV2 and TRBJ1-2; no clear D. Per germline, CDR1 SNHLY and CDR2 FYNNEI. This CDR3 comprises 13 residues. Trimming left V 6 bases short and J 6 bases short, with 14 bases between.

The V call is TRBV9, the J call TRBJ2-7; D is undetermined. The CDR3 runs 12 residues. Germline-derived CDR1 and CDR2 are SGDLS and YYNGEE. Trimming cost V 3 bases and J 5 bases, with 9 bases left between them. CDR3 coding DNA: TGTGCCAGCAGCGGCGGTACCAACGAGCAGTACTTC. It is translated as CASSGGTNEQYF.

The chain employs TRBV6-1 and TRBJ1-3; the match to TRBD1 covers 9 bases. The CDR3 spans 14 residues. Germline values: CDR1 MNHNS, CDR2 SASEGT. Trimming at V came to 4 bases and at J to 7 bases, leaving 5 bases not matched to a gene. The CDR3 spells CASSATGGANTIYF. CDR3 bases: TGTGCCAGCAGTGCGACAGGGGGAGCGAACACCATATATTTT.

This clone appeared a single time. This chain connects TRBV30 to TRBJ2-1; D uncertain. The V and J ends lost 5 bases and 8 bases respectively, with 13 bases between them. This CDR3 is built from 12 residues. Germline values: CDR1 GTSNPN, CDR2 SVGIG (reference sequence). The CDR3 reads CAWGTAVYEQFF. In DNA, the CDR3 is TGTGCCTGGGGTACAGCCGTGTATGAGCAGTTCTTC.

V is TRBV15 and J is TRBJ2-1, with no clear D. CDR3 size: 14 residues. V was clipped by 7 bases and J by 8 bases, with 18 bases between them. From germline, CDR1 is LNHNV and CDR2 YYDKDF (reference sequence). The CDR3 nucleotides read TGTGCCACCAAACAGACTTTGACCGGGCATGAGCAGTTCTTC. This gives the protein CATKQTLTGHEQFF.